Listed here is a single TCR beta chain. Its antigen is as yet unknown. 60 Vbeta and 13 Jbeta primers were used in PCR. Profiling relied on immunoSEQ multiplex PCR, and the TCRdb table lists in-frame clones only, not all of them. Of around 150,000 clones in the sample, over 75% were seen once. The data originate from a study of cytomegalovirus exposure and HLA in healthy donors. Study background: Some 200 million T cells yielded some 120 million unique TCR beta sequences in earlier analysis. General study results and limits: A later analysis linked a missense DCLRE1C variant to TCR beta V- and J-gene trimming. A later analysis showed HLA-associated TCR beta chains outstripping equally common others in clonal expansion.

V dropped 0 bases and J dropped 7 bases, with 6 bases sitting between them. Germline values: CDR1 SGHTA, CDR2 FQGTGA. This CDR3 spans 12 amino acids. The rearrangement links TRBV7-3 to TRBJ2-5; D remains unclear. The clonotype was recovered from a man aged 40-49 years in good health and CMV-seronegative. Sample: PBMCs. CDR3 region: CASSLTGLTQYF. The CDR3 coding sequence is TGTGCCAGCAGCTTAACGGGCTTGACCCAGTACTTC.